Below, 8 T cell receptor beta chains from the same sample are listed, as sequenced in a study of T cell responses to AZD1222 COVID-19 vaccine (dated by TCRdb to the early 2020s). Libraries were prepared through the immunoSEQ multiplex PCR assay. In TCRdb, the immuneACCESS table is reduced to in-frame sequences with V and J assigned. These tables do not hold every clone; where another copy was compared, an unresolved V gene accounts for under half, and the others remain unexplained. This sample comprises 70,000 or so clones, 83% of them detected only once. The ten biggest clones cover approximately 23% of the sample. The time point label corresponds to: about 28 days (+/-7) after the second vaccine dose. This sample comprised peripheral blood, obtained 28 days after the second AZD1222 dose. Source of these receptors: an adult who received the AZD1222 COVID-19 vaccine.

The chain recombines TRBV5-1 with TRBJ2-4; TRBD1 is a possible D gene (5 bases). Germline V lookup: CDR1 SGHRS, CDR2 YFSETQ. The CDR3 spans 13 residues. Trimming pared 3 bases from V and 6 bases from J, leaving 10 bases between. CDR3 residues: CASSWGQGNIQYF. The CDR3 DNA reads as TGCGCCAGCAGCTGGGGCCAGGGAAACATTCAGTACTTC.

The CDR3 reads CASSFSTDTQYF. The CDR3 DNA reads TGTGCCAGCAGTTTTTCCACAGATACGCAGTATTTT. V gene TRBV12-3 or TRBV12-4 combines with J gene TRBJ2-3, with no clear D. This CDR3 is built from 12 residues. With 3 bases removed from V and 2 bases from J, the gap between germline ends came to 3 bases.

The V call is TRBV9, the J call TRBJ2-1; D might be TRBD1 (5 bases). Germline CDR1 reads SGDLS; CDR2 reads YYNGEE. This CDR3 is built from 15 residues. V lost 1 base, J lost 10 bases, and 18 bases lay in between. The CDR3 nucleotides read TGTGCCAGCAGCGTAAGTTCCCCCGGGTGGACAGAGCAGTTCTTC. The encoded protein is CASSVSSPGWTEQFF.

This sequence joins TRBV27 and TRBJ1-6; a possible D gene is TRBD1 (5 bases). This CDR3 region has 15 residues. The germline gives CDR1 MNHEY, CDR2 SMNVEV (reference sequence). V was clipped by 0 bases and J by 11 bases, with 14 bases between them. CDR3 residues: CASSLSGRGGTPLHF. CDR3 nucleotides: TGTGCCAGCAGTTTATCTGGGAGGGGAGGAACACCCCTCCACTTT.

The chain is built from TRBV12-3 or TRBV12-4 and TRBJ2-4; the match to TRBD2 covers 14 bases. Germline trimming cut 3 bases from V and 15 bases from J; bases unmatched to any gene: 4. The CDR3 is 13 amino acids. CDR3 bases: TGTGCCAGCAGTTTCCCGGGACTAGCGGGAGCGTACTTC. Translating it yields CASSFPGLAGAYF.

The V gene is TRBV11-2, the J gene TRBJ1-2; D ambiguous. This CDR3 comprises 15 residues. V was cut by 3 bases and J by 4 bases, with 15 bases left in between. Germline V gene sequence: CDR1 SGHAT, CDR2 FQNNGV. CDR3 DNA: TGTGCCAGCAGCTTTTCACAGTCCAGCCCCTATGGCTACACCTTC. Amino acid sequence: CASSFSQSSPYGYTF.

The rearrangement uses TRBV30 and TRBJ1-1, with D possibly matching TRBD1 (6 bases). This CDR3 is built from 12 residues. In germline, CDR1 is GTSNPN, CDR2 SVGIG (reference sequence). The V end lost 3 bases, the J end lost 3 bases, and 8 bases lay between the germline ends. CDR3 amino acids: CAWRDSYTEAFF. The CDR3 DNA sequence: TGTGCCTGGAGGGACAGCTACACTGAAGCTTTCTTT.

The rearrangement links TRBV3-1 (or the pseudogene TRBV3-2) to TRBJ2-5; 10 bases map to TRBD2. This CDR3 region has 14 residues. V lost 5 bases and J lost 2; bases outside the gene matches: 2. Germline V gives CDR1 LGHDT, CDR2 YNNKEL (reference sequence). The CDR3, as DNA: TGTGCCAGCAGCGGTAGCGGGGGGCAAGAGACCCAGTACTTC. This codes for CASSGSGGQETQYF.